The 29 T cell receptor beta chains given below trace back to one sample, sequenced in a study of blood T cell repertoires in COVID-19. Only in-frame clones appear in the TCRdb table, and some are missing; sequencing was by immunoSEQ multiplex PCR. This sample has more than 110,000 clones, with roughly 85% found just once. Sequencing was performed on PBMCs or T cells enriched from blood (not recorded which). The receptors were gathered from a man aged 50-59 years who had recovered from COVID-19.

Here the CDR3 DNA reads TGTGCCAGCTCACTGTCGACAGGGACCAATGAGCAGTTCTTC. Translated, it gives CASSLSTGTNEQFF. The rearrangement uses TRBV18 and TRBJ2-1, with TRBD1 matching 7 bases. The CDR3 spans 14 residues. V lost 4 bases, J lost 6 bases, and 6 bases stayed unmatched. CDR1 is KGHSH and CDR2 is LQKENI in the germline V gene.

V gene TRBV3-1 (or the pseudogene TRBV3-2) combines with J gene TRBJ2-1; no clear D. Trimming shortened V by 5 bases and J by 3 bases, and 14 bases separated the two germline ends. The CDR3 length is 15 residues. In germline, CDR1 is LGHDT, CDR2 YNNKEL (reference sequence). In DNA, the CDR3 is TGTGCCAGCAGCAAACTACGATCCAGCTACAATGAGCAGTTCTTC. As protein: CASSKLRSSYNEQFF.

The rearrangement links TRBV7-8 to TRBJ1-3; no clear D. The CDR3 is 15 residues long. Trimming cost V 4 bases and J 0 bases, with 10 bases left between them. CDR1 is SGHVS and CDR2 is FQNEAQ in the germline V gene. This chain's CDR3 is CASSSKRDSGNTIYF. Here the CDR3 DNA reads TGTGCCAGCAGCTCAAAGCGGGACTCTGGAAACACCATATATTTT.

The J gene is TRBJ1-5, the V gene TRBV5-5, with 7 bases identical to TRBD1. CDR3 size: 15 residues. Germline V gene sequence: CDR1 SGHKS, CDR2 YYEKEE (reference sequence). J was trimmed by 1 base and V by 5 bases; bases with no gene match: 6. For the CDR3, the DNA is TGTGCCAGCAGTCTCGGCAGGGGGAGCAATCAGCCCCAGCATTTT. Amino acid sequence: CASSLGRGSNQPQHF.

This chain connects TRBV7-2 to TRBJ1-3; possibly TRBD1 for D (6 bases). The germline V and J ends were trimmed by 5 bases and 0 bases, with 17 bases remaining between them. The CDR3 loop spans 17 amino acids. Germline V gene lookup returns CDR1 SGHTA and CDR2 FQGNSA. The CDR3 nucleotides are TGTGCCAGCAGCACTCAATGGGGGGGCGGCTCTGGAAACACCATATATTTT. Translating it yields CASSTQWGGGSGNTIYF.

The rearrangement joins TRBV7-6 to TRBJ1-1; 10 nucleotides match TRBD1. Losses at the gene ends were 3 bases for V and 1 base for J; bases not matched to a gene: 5. This CDR3 has 16 amino acids. Per the germline V gene, CDR1 is SGHVS and CDR2 is FNYEAQ. CDR3 sequence: CASSLGQGWANTEAFF. The CDR3 DNA is TGTGCCAGCAGCTTGGGACAGGGGTGGGCGAACACTGAAGCTTTCTTT.

This clone came up once. This rearrangement joins TRBV11-2 to TRBJ2-2, with D perhaps matching TRBD2 (7 bases). The germline V gene encodes CDR1 SGHAT and CDR2 FQNNGV. V shed 5 bases and J shed 4 bases, with 17 bases lying between them. This CDR3 has 16 amino acids. The CDR3 DNA follows: TGTGCCAGCAGCCCCGGCCGGGGGGCGGGCACCGGGGAGCTGTTTTTT. Encoded protein: CASSPGRGAGTGELFF. Full variable domain (outside the CDR3, taken from reference TRBV11-2 and TRBJ2-2): EAGVAQSPRYKIIEKRQSVAFWCNPISGHATLYWYQQILGQGPKLLIQFQNNGVVDDSQLPKDRFSAERLKGVDSTLKIQPAKLEDSAVYLCASSPGRGAGTGELFFGEGSRLTVL.

This chain uses TRBV12-3 or TRBV12-4 with TRBJ1-1; D possibly corresponds to TRBD1 (5 bases). The CDR3 consists of 13 residues. Trimming left V 9 bases short and J 1 base short, with 12 bases between. CDR3 sequence: CASAKGENTEAFF. Here the CDR3 DNA reads TGTGCCAGTGCGAAAGGGGAGAACACTGAAGCTTTCTTT.

This clone was seen more than once but under ten times. The chain has TRBV5-4 and TRBJ2-1; TRBD2 is a possible D gene (5 bases). The CDR3 extends over 13 amino acids. Trimming pared 4 bases from V and 5 bases from J, leaving 10 bases between. Germline CDR1 and CDR2: SGHNT and YYREEE (reference sequence). The CDR3 loop is CASSETTNNEQFF. The CDR3, as DNA: TGTGCCAGCAGCGAGACTACCAACAATGAGCAGTTCTTC. Complete variable domain (other parts from reference TRBV5-4 and TRBJ2-1): ETGVTQSPTHLIKTRGQQVTLRCSSQSGHNTVSWYQQALGQGPQFIFQYYREEENGRGNFPPRFSGLQFPNYSSELNVNALELDDSALYLCASSETTNNEQFFGPGTRLTVL.

V gene TRBV7-9 combines with J gene TRBJ1-6; TRBD1 is a possible D gene (5 bases). Trimming left V 1 base short and J 8 bases short, with 12 bases between. The CDR3 sequence is 15 residues long. CDR1 SEHNR and CDR2 FQNEAQ come from the germline V gene (reference sequence). CDR3 nucleotide sequence: TGTGCCAGCAGCTTAGAAGGGGCCACTTATTCACCCCTCCACTTT. Translating gives CASSLEGATYSPLHF.

The chain combines TRBV3-1 (or the pseudogene TRBV3-2) with TRBJ2-7; tentatively, D is TRBD1 (5 bases). The CDR3 runs to 13 residues. Trimming removed 1 base from V and 7 bases from J, with 11 bases in between. Germline loops: CDR1 LGHDT, CDR2 YNNKEL (reference sequence). The CDR3 nucleotides are TGTGCCAGCAGCCAAGTAAGGGGCGCAGAGCAGTACTTC. As protein: CASSQVRGAEQYF.

J is TRBJ2-6 and V is TRBV30; the match to TRBD2 covers 7 bases. The V segment lost 3 bases and the J segment 1 base; nucleotides outside the gene matches: 3. Germline CDR1 reads GTSNPN; CDR2 reads SVGIG (reference sequence). This CDR3 contains 15 residues. The CDR3, as DNA: TGTGCCTGGAGCCTGGGACTATCTGGGGCCAACGTCCTGACTTTC. Its translation: CAWSLGLSGANVLTF.

V is TRBV7-9 and J is TRBJ2-3; the match to TRBD2 covers 14 bases. The CDR3 is 17 amino acids. From germline, CDR1 is SEHNR and CDR2 FQNEAQ (reference sequence). V dropped 4 bases and J dropped 6; count of bases not matched to a gene: 9. The CDR3 DNA reads TGTGCCAGCAGCTCGCGGACTAGCGGGGGGTTCCACGATACGCAGTATTTT. It translates to CASSSRTSGGFHDTQYF.

The V call is TRBV19, the J call TRBJ2-5, with D possibly being TRBD1 (6 bases). V lost 3 bases to trimming and J lost 5 bases, with 16 bases between them. The CDR3 is 15 amino acids. CDR1 LNHDA and CDR2 SQIVND come from the germline V gene (reference sequence). The CDR3 is CASSIMTGGMETQYF. For the CDR3, the DNA is TGTGCCAGTAGTATTATGACAGGAGGTATGGAGACCCAGTACTTC. Together with reference TRBV19 and TRBJ2-5, the CDR3 gives the full variable domain: DGGITQSPKYLFRKEGQNVTLSCEQNLNHDAMYWYRQDPGQGLRLIYYSQIVNDFQKGDIAEGYSVSREKKESFPLTVTSAQKNPTAFYLCASSIMTGGMETQYFGPGTRLLVL.

This clone was observed a single time. The J gene is TRBJ1-2, the V gene TRBV7-2; 7 nucleotides match TRBD1. The germline CDR1 and CDR2 sequences are SGHTA and FQGNSA. Trimming cost V 5 bases and J 10 bases; bases outside gene matches: 10. This CDR3 is built from 13 residues. CDR3 DNA sequence: TGTGCCAGCAGCACAAGAGGAGGGGGCGACTACACCTTC. Its translation: CASSTRGGGDYTF.

The chain joins TRBV13 to TRBJ1-6; 8 bases agree with TRBD1. The V gene's germline CDR1 is PRHDT and CDR2 FYEKMQ (reference sequence). V shed 5 bases, J shed 9 bases, and the junction held 21 bases outside the gene matches. The CDR3 loop spans 19 amino acids. The CDR3 coding sequence is TGTGCCAGCAGCGGATCAGGGGAGGTAACAGGGGGGCGGGGTTCACCCCTCCACTTT. Translated, it gives CASSGSGEVTGGRGSPLHF.

V gene TRBV25-1 combines with J gene TRBJ1-2, with D perhaps TRBD1 (5 bases). This CDR3 region has 14 residues. V lost 5 bases, J lost 3 bases, and 13 bases lay in between. Germline-derived CDR1 and CDR2 are MGHDK and SYGVNS. CDR3 region: CASSPRGGYYGYTF. The CDR3, as DNA: TGTGCCAGCAGTCCCCGGGGGGGATACTATGGCTACACCTTC.

The chain links TRBV21-1 to TRBJ1-5; the D call TRBD1 from the table was never checked on the DNA. TRBV21-1 is a recognized pseudogene. CDR3 length: 17 amino acids. CDR3 DNA sequence: TGTGCCAGAGAAGGACAGAAAATCAGTTGCAGCAATCAGCCCCAGCATTTT. Its translation: CAREGQKISCSNQPQHF.

This chain uses TRBV24-1 with TRBJ1-1, with 8 bases identical to TRBD1. CDR3 length: 15 residues. With V trimmed by 4 bases and J by 4 bases, 7 bases remained unmatched. Germline V gene lookup returns CDR1 KGHDR and CDR2 SFDVKD. CDR3 nucleotide sequence: TGTGCCACCAGTGACGCACAGGGGGGATTCACTGAAGCTTTCTTT. Protein sequence: CATSDAQGGFTEAFF.

This chain uses TRBV12-2 with TRBJ2-5; the DNA was not compared with TRBD1, the D call given in the table. TRBV12-2 is a pseudogene locus. The length of the CDR3 is 15 residues. In DNA form, the CDR3 reads TGTGCAAGTCGCTTAGAACAGTCCAGGTGGGAGACCCAGTACTTC. Amino acids: CASRLEQSRWETQYF.

The rearrangement links TRBV7-7 to TRBJ2-3; 11 bases line up with TRBD2. Germline trimming cut 5 bases from V and 10 bases from J; bases unmatched to any gene: 8. The germline V gene encodes CDR1 SSHAT and CDR2 FNYEAQ (reference sequence). The CDR3 runs 14 residues. The CDR3 spells CASSVSGRGKPQYF. The CDR3 DNA reads TGTGCCAGCAGCGTTAGCGGGAGGGGGAAACCGCAGTATTTT.

The genes are TRBV6-2 or TRBV6-3 and TRBJ1-5; D is unresolved. The CDR3 sequence is 16 residues long. V was clipped by 5 bases and J by 6 bases, with 20 bases between them. Germline-derived CDR1 and CDR2 are MNHEY and SVGEGT. The CDR3 coding sequence is TGTGCCAGCAGTCCCGGAAGGTCTACGGGATCTCAGCCCCAGCATTTT. This translates into CASSPGRSTGSQPQHF.

This rearrangement joins TRBV5-5 to TRBJ2-1, with TRBD2 identical over 9 bases. This CDR3 region has 16 residues. In germline, CDR1 is SGHKS, CDR2 YYEKEE (reference sequence). Trimming took 4 bases from V and 2 from J; bases not matched to a gene: 7. CDR3 in DNA: TGTGCCAGCAGCGTTAGCGGGAGAGGAACCTACAATGAGCAGTTCTTC. It is translated as CASSVSGRGTYNEQFF.

This clone was seen only once. This chain links TRBV5-1 with TRBJ2-1, with D maybe TRBD2 (6 bases). This CDR3 contains 14 residues. V lost 2 bases and J 9 bases, leaving 15 bases between the germline ends. The germline V gene encodes CDR1 SGHRS and CDR2 YFSETQ. CDR3 DNA: TGCGCCAGCAGCTTCCCGCGGGGCCACGCTGAGCAGTTCTTC. Protein product: CASSFPRGHAEQFF.

The chain uses TRBV6-6 and TRBJ1-2, with D possibly being TRBD1 (6 bases). Germline CDR1 reads MNHNY; CDR2 reads SVGAGI (reference sequence). The V end lost 8 bases, the J end lost 14 bases, and 18 bases lay between the germline ends. CDR3 length: 11 residues. In nucleotides, the CDR3 is TGTGCCAGCGGGATACAGGGTTTGGTGACCTTC. It yields the protein CASGIQGLVTF.

The chain couples TRBV7-3 to TRBJ2-1; TRBD2 aligns across 9 bases. The ends lost 2 bases at V and 8 bases at J; junction bases unmatched: 7. The CDR3 is 15 amino acids. CDR1 is SGHTA, CDR2 FQGTGA, per germline. The CDR3 is CASSLGLAPTDEQFF. The DNA of the CDR3 is TGTGCCAGCAGCTTAGGACTAGCGCCGACGGATGAGCAGTTCTTC.

The CDR3 spells CASSLVGDNSPLHF. The CDR3, as DNA: TGTGCCAGCAGTTTAGTCGGGGATAATTCACCCCTCCACTTT. The chain uses TRBV2 and TRBJ1-6; D is unclear. The CDR3 totals 14 residues. V gave up 5 bases and J gave up 5 bases, with 10 bases separating them. Germline-derived CDR1 and CDR2 are SNHLY and FYNNEI.

V and J are TRBV30 and TRBJ1-5; perhaps TRBD1 as D (6 bases). The ends were cut back, 2 bases at V and 1 base at J, with 9 bases in the middle. CDR1 and CDR2 from the germline V gene are GTSNPN and SVGIG (reference sequence). The CDR3 is 14 residues long. The CDR3 region has the DNA TGTGCCTGGAGTCCTCAGGGGAGCAATCAGCCCCAGCATTTT. It codes for CAWSPQGSNQPQHF. Supplemented by reference TRBV30 and TRBJ1-5, the full variable domain reads SQTIHQWPATLVQPVGSPLSLECTVEGTSNPNLYWYRQAAGRGLQLLFYSVGIGQISSEVPQNLSASRPQDRQFILSSKKLLLSDSGFYLCAWSPQGSNQPQHFGDGTRLSIL.

The chain links TRBV7-2 to TRBJ1-5; maybe TRBD1 (5 bases). The CDR3 covers 15 residues. The V gene lost 1 base and the J gene lost 9 bases, with 16 bases spanning the gap. CDR1 is SGHTA, CDR2 FQGNSA, per germline. This CDR3 is CASSLGRRQGGPQHF. The CDR3 nucleotides read TGTGCCAGCAGCTTAGGGCGAAGGCAGGGTGGGCCCCAGCATTTT.